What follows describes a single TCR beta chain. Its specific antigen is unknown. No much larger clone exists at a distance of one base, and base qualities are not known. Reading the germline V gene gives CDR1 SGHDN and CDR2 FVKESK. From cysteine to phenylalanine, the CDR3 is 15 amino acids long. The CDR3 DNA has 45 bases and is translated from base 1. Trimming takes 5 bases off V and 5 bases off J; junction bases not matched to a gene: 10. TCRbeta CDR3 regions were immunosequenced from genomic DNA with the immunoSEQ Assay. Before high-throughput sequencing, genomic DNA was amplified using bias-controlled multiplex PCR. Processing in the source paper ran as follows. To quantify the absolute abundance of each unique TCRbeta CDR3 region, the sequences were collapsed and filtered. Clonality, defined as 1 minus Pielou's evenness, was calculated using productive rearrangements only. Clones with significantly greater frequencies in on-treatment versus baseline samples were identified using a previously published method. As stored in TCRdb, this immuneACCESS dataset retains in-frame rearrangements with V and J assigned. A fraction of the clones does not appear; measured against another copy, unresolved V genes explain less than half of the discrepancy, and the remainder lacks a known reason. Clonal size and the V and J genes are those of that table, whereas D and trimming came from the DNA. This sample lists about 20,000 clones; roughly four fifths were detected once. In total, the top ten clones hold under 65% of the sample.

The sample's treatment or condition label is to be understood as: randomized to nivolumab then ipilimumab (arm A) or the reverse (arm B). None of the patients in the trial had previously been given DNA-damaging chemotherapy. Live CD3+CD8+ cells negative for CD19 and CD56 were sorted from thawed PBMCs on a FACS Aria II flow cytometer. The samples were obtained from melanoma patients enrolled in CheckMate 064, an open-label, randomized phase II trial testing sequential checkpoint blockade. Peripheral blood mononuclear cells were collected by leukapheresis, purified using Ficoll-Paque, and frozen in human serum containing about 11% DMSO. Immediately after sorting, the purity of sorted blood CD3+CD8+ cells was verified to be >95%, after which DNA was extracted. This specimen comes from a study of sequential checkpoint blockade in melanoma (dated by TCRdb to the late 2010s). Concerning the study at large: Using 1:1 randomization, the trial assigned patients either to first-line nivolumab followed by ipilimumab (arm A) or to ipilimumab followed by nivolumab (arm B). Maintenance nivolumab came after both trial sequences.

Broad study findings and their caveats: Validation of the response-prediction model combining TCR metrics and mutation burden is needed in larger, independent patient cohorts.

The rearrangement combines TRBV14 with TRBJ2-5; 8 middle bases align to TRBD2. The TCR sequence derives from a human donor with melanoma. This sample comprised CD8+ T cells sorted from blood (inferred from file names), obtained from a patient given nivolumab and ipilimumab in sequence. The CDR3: CASSARTSWLETQYF. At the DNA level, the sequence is TGTGCCAGCAGCGCTCGGACTAGCTGGTTGGAGACCCAGTACTTC.